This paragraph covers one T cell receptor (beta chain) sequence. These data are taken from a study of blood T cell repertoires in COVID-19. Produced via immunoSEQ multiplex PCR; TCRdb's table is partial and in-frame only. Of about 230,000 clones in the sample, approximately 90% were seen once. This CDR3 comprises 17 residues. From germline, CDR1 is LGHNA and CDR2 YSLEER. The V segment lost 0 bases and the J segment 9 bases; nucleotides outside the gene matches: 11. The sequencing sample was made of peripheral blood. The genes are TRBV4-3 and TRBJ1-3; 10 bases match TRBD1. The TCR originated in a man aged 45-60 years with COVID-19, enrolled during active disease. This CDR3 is CASSQDIGGRTGGTIYF. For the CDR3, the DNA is TGCGCCAGCAGCCAAGATATTGGGGGGAGGACAGGGGGCACCATATATTTT.